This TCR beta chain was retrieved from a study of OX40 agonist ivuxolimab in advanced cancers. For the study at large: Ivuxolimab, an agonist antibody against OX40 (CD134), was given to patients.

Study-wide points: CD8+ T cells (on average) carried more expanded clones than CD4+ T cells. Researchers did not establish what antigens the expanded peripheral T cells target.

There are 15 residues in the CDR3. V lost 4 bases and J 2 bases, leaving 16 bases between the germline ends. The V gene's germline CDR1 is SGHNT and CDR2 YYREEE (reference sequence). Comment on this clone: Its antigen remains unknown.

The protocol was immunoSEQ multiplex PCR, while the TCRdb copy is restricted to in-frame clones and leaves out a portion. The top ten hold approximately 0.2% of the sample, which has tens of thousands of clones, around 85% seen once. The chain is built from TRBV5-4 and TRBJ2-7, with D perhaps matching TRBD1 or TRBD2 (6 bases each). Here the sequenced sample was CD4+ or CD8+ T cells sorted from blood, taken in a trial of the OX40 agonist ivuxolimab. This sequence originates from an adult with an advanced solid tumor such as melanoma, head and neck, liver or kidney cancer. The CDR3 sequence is CASSPGGLATYEQYF. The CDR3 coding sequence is TGTGCCAGCAGCCCCGGGGGCCTAGCTACCTACGAGCAGTACTTC.